This T cell receptor (beta chain) was retrieved from a study of a mutant IDH1 vaccine in newly diagnosed glioma. Study at large: There were 62.5% males and around 38% females among treated patients, whose mean age was approximately 38 years. Visit V13 took place at week 47, and visit V12 happened at week 35.

Time point denoted: week 35, safety follow-up. Vaccinated patients received 300 ug of mutant IDH1 20-mer peptide per dose, with topical imiquimod. Donor tumors were new WHO grade 3 or 4 IDH1-mutant, ATRX-lost astrocytomas. Produced via immunoSEQ multiplex PCR; TCRdb's table is partial and in-frame only. Seen here are 45,000 to 60,000 clones, 88% observed once, and the top ten hold around 6%. With respect to this clone: The antigen remains unidentified.

The source is a woman aged 40 to 49 with glioma. The source was PBMCs, collected from a glioma patient whose treatment included an IDH1 peptide vaccine.

The CDR3 loop is CASSPVRDEAFF. As DNA, the CDR3 is TGTGCCAGCTCACCGGTCCGGGATGAAGCTTTCTTT. This chain joins TRBV18 and TRBJ1-1; no firm D call. With 3 bases removed from V and 7 bases from J, the gap between germline ends came to 9 bases. Germline V gene lookup returns CDR1 KGHSH and CDR2 LQKENI. This CDR3 is 12 amino acids long.